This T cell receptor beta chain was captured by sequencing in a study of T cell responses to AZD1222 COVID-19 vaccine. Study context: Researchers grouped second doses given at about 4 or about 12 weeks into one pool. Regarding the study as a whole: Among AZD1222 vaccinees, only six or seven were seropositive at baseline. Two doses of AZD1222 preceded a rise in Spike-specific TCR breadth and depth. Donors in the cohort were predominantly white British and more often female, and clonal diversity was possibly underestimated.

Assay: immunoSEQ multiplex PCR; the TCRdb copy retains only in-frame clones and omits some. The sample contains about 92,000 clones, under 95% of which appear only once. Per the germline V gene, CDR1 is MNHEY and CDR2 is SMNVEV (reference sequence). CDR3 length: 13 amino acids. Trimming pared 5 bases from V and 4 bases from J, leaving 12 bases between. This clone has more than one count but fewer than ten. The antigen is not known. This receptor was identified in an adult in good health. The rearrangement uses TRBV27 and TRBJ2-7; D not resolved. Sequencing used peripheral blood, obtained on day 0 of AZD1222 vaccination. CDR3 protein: CASSLREGYEQYF. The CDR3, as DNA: TGTGCCAGCAGTCTTCGTGAAGGTTACGAGCAGTACTTC.